This T cell receptor beta chain was identified in a study of tumor-infiltrating lymphocytes in primary liver carcinoma. Whole-study findings and limits: Tumor tissue displayed a significantly greater top-250-clone fraction than blood (p = 0.039).

The CDR3 sequence is 14 residues long. CDR1 is SQVTM, CDR2 ANQGSEA, per germline. It was from roughly 20-30 mg of unsorted bulk tissue that RNA and DNA were co-extracted. Regarding this clonotype: No antigen is known for it. No conserved phenylalanine or tryptophan is present at the end of the CDR3, so a read error is the likely explanation.

From 500 ng total RNA, TCR beta cDNA was generated with a primer in the constant region. It was through three nested multiplex PCR rounds of slightly modified ARM-PCR that TCR beta libraries arose. With TRBV1-TRBV30 forward primers and a C-beta reverse primer, the first two PCR rounds were run for approximately 9 cycles each. Via MiXCR, TCRdb re-called the multiplex PCR reads, giving one row per CDR3 protein. The data show approximately 190,000 distinct CDR3 sequences, around four fifths seen once. This TCR derives from a man aged 35 to 55 with primary liver carcinoma and hepatitis B virus infection. This rearrangement joins TRBV29-1 to TRBJ1-3; 7 bases agree with TRBD1. Specimen: tumor tissue from primary liver carcinoma. The DNA of the CDR3 is TGCAACGTTGGGGGGGGGACAGTCATGAACACCATATATTTA. This sequence encodes CNVGGGTVMNTIYL.